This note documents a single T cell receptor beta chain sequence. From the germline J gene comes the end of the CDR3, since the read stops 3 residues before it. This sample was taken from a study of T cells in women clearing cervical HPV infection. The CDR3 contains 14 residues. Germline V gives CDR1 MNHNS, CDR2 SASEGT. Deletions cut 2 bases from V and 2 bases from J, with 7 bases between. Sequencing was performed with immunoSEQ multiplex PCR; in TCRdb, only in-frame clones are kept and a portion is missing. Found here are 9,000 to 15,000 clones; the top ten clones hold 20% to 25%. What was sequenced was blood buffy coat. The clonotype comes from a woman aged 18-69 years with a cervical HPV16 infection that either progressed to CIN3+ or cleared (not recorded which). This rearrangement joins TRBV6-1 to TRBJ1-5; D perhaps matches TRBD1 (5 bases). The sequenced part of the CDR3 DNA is TGTGCCAGCAGTGAACTGACAGGCAATCAGCCC. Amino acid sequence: CASSELTGNQP. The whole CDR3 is CASSELTGNQPQHF.